This T cell receptor (beta chain) was identified during a study of T cell responses to AZD1222 COVID-19 vaccine (TCRdb year 2021). In terms of the full investigation: AZD1222 recipients whose second dose came at about 4 weeks and those whose second dose came at about 12 weeks were combined into one group, since spike-specific TCR depth and breadth did not differ between the two schedules. Trial participants were enrolled by age into subgroups of 18-55, 56-69 and 70-plus years, and around 150, 28 and 57 TCR-sequenced participants, respectively, were included in these subgroups. TCR sequencing was performed for about 250 trial participants, of whom around 210 were given two doses of AZD1222 and around 25 were given two doses of MenACWY control vaccine. Summary of the overall study and its limitations: Reportedly, almost half of the unique spike-specific TCRs recognized epitopes lying outside the regions that are mutated in the B.1.351 and B.1.1.7 variants. Spike-specific TCR breadth and depth rose significantly after two AZD1222 doses compared with day 0 and with MenACWY recipients. Because no day 14 peak-response samples were available, repertoires were characterized only after the peak T cell response. Only six AZD1222 recipients were SARS-CoV-2 seropositive at baseline, limiting conclusions about previously exposed vaccinees. The 56-69-year group was small, and its depth increase did not reach significance, likely because of low power. Participants were mostly white British and included more females than males, and it was suggested by the authors that clonal diversity may have been underestimated. Vaccine-associated CD4 TCRs spanned the whole spike protein, with dominant responses in regions 160-218 and 743-854.

To note about this clone: Its antigen remains unidentified. No clone much larger than this one lies a single base away; base qualities are absent.

The time point label corresponds to: baseline before first vaccination. Vaccinee samples were obtained from the UK trials COV001 and COV002, which included a single-blind randomized controlled phase 2/3 trial of AZD1222 (ChAdOx1 nCoV-19) in healthy adults. Trial participant PBMC samples were collected at day 0 and day 28 after the second dose for TCRbeta chain sequencing. The CDR3 regions of human TCRbeta chains were analyzed by immunosequencing. As for the original processing: TCRs in the repertoires were matched against a reference library of SARS-CoV-2-specific TCRs that had been generated with the MIRA antigen-specificity platform. Breadth meant the fraction of unique TCRs that were SARS-CoV-2-associated, whereas depth meant the fraction of total T cells that were SARS-CoV-2-associated. Using the MIRA data, each spike-specific TCR was mapped to the spike region that the TCR reacts to and placed in a CD4 or CD8 class. Log10-transformed breadth and depth values were compared by one-way ANOVA with Sidak's multiple comparisons tests. TCRdb provides this immuneACCESS table in a form limited to in-frame rearrangements. Some clones are lacking; in checked studies, under half of them reflect an unresolved V gene, and why the rest are absent is not known. That table supplies the V and J calls and clone size; D and trimming were determined from the DNA. The sample contains some 130,000 clones, 91% of them found a single time. The ten largest clonotypes hold approximately 2.5% of the sample.

Specimen: peripheral blood, collected on day 0 of AZD1222 vaccination. This TCR came from an adult in good health.

The CDR3 amino acid sequence is: CASSPLAGEINEQFF. The DNA sequence reads TGTGCCAGCAGTCCCCTAGCGGGCGAAATTAATGAGCAGTTCTTC. The chain is encoded by TRBV6-6 joined to TRBJ2-1; a stretch of 8 junction bases matches TRBD2. Via the germline V gene (reference sequence), CDR1 is MNHNY and CDR2 SVGAGI. From the cysteine through the phenylalanine, the CDR3 covers 15 amino acids. Kept here is only the CDR3 DNA, which spans 45 bases and is read in frame from base 1. The germline V end is reduced by 5 bases and the J end by 7 bases; junction bases left unmatched: 10.